This TCR beta chain was documented in a study of cytotoxic CD8 clonotypes in ibrutinib-treated CLL. The wider study: Within the patient group, around 11 were relapsed/refractory and fewer than 16 treatment-naive, and 17 to 18 were IGHV unmutated. Study-wide results and caveats: Baseline clonality was higher than in age-matched healthy donors and moved in step with circulating CD8+ T-cell counts.

Points on this clone: Its antigen is as yet unknown.

Profiling relied on immunoSEQ multiplex PCR, and the TCRdb table lists in-frame clones only, not all of them. The sample comprises 270,000 or so clones, less than 85% of which are singletons, and around 5.3% rests with the top ten. The CDR3 is 15 amino acids. Germline CDR1 KGHSH, CDR2 LQKENI. Trimming cost V 5 bases and J 2 bases; bases outside gene matches: 4. The sequence was obtained from a human donor with chronic lymphocytic leukemia. The rearrangement uses TRBV18 and TRBJ1-5; 9 bases are a match to TRBD1. This sample comprised PBMCs, obtained at disease progression, from a patient treated with ibrutinib. The CDR3, as DNA: TGTGCCAGCTCAGCGGACAGGGGAGGCAATCAGCCCCAGCATTTT. It is translated as CASSADRGGNQPQHF.